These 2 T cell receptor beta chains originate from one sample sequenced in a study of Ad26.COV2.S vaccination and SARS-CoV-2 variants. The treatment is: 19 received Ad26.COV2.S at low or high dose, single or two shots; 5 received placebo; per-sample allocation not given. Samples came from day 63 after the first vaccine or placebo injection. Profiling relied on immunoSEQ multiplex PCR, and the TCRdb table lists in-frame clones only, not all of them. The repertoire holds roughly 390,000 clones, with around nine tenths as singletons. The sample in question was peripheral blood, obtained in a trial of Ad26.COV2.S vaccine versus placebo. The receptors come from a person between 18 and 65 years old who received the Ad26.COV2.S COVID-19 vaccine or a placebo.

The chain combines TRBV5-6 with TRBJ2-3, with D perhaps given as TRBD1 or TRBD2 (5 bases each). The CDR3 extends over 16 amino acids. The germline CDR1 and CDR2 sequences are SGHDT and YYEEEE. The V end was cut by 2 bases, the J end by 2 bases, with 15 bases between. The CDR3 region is CASSFGTDVLTDTQYF. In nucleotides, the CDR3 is TGTGCCAGCAGCTTCGGGACCGACGTACTCACAGATACGCAGTATTTT. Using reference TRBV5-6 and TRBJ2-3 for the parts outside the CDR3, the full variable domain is DAGVTQSPTHLIKTRGQQVTLRCSPKSGHDTVSWYQQALGQGPQFIFQYYEEEERQRGNFPDRFSGHQFPNYSSELNVNALLLGDSALYLCASSFGTDVLTDTQYFGPGTRLTVL.

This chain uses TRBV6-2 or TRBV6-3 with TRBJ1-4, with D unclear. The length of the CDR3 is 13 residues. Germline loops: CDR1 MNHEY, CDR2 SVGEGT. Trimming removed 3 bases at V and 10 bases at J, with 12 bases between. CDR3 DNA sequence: TGTGCCAGCAGTTATGGGAAGGGAACAAAACTGTTTTTT. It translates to CASSYGKGTKLFF.